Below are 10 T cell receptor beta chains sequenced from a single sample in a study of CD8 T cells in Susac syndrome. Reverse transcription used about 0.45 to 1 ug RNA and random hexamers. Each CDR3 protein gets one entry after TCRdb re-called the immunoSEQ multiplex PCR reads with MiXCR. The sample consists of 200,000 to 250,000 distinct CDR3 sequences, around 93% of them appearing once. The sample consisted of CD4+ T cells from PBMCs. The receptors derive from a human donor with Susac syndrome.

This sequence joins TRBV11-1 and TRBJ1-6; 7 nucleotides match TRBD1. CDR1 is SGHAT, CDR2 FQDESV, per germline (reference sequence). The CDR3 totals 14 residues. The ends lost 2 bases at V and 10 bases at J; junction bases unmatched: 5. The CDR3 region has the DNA TGTGCCAGCAGCTTAACAGGGGCCCAGTCACCCCTCCACTTT. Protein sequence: CASSLTGAQSPLHF.

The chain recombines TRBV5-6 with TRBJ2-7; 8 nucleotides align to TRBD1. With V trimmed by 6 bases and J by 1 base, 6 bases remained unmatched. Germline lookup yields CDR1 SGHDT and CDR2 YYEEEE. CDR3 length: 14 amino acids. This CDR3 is CASKMGQASYEQYF. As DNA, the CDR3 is TGTGCCAGCAAAATGGGACAGGCTTCCTACGAGCAGTACTTC.

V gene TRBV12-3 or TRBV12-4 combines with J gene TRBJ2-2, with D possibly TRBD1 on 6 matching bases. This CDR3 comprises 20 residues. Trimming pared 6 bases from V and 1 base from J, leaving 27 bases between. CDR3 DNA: TGTGCCAGCAGATTCCTCTACCCTTCAATATACAGGGAGAACACCGGGGAGCTGTTTTTT. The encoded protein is CASRFLYPSIYRENTGELFF.

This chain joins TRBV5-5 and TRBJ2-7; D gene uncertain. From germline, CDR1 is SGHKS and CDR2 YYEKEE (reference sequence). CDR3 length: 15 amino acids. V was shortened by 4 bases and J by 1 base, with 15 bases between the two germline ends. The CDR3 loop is CASSPHDQRSYEQYF. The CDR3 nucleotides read TGTGCCAGCAGCCCACACGATCAGAGATCCTACGAGCAGTACTTC.

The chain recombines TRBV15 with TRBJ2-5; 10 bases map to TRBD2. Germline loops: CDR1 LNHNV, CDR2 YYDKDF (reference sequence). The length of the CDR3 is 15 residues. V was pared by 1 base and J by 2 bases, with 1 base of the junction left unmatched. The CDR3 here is CATSRGTSGQETQYF. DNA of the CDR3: TGTGCCACCAGCAGAGGGACTAGCGGACAAGAGACCCAGTACTTC.

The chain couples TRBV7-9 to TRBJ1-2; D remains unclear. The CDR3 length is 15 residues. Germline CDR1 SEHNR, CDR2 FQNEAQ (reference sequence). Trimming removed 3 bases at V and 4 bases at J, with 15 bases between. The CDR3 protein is CASSFSRVGGYGYTF. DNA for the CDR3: TGTGCCAGCAGCTTCTCGCGGGTAGGAGGCTATGGCTACACCTTC.

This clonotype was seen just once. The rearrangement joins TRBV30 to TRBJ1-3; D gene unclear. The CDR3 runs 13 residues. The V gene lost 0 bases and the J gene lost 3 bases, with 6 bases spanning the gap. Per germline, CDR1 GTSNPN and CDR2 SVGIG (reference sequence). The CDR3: CAWSVSRGNTIYF. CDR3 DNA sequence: TGTGCCTGGAGTGTATCGCGTGGAAACACCATATATTTT.

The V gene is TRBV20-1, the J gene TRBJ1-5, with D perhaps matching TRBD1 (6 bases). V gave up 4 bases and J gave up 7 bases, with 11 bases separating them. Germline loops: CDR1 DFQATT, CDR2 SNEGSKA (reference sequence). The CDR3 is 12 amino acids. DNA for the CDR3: TGCAGTGCTATGGTGCAGGGGCAGCCCCAGCATTTT. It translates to CSAMVQGQPQHF.

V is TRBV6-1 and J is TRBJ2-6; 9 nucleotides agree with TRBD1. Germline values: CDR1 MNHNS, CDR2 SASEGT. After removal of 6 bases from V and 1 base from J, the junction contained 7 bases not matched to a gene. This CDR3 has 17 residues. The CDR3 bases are TGTGCCAGCAGCCTGGGGACAGGGTCTTCTGGGGCCAACGTCCTGACTTTC. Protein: CASSLGTGSSGANVLTF.

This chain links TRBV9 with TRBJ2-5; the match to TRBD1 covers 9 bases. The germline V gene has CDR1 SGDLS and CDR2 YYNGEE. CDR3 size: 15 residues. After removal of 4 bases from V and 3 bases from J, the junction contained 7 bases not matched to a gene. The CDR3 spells CASSLTGTGKETQYF. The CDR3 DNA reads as TGTGCCAGCAGCCTAACCGGGACAGGGAAAGAGACCCAGTACTTC.